A single T cell receptor beta chain is shown here with its context. These data come from a study of blood T cell repertoires in COVID-19. Study as a whole: PBMCs, B-cell-depleted T cells, or T cells were the source of the cDNA or gDNA that made up the material.

The length of the CDR3 is 15 residues. Germline loops: CDR1 MNHEY, CDR2 SVGAGI. V lost 10 bases, J lost 5 bases, and 23 bases lay in between. TCRdb's table, derived via immunoSEQ multiplex PCR, lists solely in-frame clones and lacks some. The repertoire holds about 140,000 clones, with approximately 86% as singletons. J is TRBJ2-5 and V is TRBV6-5; D possibly corresponds to TRBD2 (7 bases). Material: peripheral blood. The TCR originated in a human donor in a cohort sampled during active COVID-19. The CDR3, as DNA: TGTGCCACCCTTGGGTTGGGCGGGGGCCAGGAGACCCAGTACTTC. Translation gives CATLGLGGGQETQYF.